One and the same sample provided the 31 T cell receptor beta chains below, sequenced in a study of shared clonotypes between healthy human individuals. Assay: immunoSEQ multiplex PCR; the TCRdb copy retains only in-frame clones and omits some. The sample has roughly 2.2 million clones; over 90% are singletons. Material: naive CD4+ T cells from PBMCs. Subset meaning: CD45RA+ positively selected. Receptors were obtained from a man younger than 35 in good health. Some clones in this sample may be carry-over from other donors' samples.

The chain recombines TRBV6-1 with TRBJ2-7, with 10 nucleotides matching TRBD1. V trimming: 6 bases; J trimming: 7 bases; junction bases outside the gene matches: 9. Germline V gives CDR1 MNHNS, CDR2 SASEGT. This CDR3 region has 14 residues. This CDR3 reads CASRRQGAREEQYF. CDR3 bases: TGTGCCAGCAGGAGACAGGGGGCAAGGGAAGAGCAGTACTTC.

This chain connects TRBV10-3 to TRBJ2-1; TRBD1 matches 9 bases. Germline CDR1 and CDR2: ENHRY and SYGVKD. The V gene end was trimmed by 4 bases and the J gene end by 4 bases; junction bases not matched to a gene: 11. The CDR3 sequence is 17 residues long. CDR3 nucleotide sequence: TGTGCCATCAGTGGGTGGACAGGGGCTGGTAGATACAATGAGCAGTTCTTC. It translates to CAISGWTGAGRYNEQFF.

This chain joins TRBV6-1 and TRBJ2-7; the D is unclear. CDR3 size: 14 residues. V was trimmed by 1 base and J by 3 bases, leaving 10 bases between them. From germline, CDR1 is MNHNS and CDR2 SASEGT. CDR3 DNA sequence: TGTGCCAGCAGTGAAGGGTCGACGATCTACGAGCAGTACTTC. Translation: CASSEGSTIYEQYF.

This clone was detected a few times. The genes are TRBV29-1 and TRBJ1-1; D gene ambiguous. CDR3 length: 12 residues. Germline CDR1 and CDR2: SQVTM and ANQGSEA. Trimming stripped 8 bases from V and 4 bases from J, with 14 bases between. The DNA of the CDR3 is TGCAGCATGAATAGAGGGATCACTGAAGCTTTCTTT. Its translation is CSMNRGITEAFF.

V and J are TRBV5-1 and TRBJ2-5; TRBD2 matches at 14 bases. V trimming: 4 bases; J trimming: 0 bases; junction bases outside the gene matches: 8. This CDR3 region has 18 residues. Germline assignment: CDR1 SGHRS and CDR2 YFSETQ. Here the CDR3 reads CASSPGLAGDWHQETQYF. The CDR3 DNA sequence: TGCGCCAGCAGCCCGGGACTAGCGGGAGATTGGCACCAAGAGACCCAGTACTTC. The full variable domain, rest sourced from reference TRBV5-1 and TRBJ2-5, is KAGVTQTPRYLIKTRGQQVTLSCSPISGHRSVSWYQQTPGQGLQFLFEYFSETQRNKGNFPGRFSGRQFSNSRSEMNVSTLELGDSALYLCASSPGLAGDWHQETQYFGPGTRLLVL.

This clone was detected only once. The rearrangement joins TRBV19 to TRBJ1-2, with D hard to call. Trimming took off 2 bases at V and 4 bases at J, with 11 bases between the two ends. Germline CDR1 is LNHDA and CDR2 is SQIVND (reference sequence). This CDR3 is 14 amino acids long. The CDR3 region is CASSIQVGVYGYTF. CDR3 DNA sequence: TGTGCCAGTAGTATACAGGTCGGGGTCTATGGCTACACCTTC.

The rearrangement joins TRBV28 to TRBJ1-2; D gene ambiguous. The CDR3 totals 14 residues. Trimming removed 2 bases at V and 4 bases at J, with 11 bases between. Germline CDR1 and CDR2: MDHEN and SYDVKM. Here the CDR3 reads CASSLGSQSYGYTF. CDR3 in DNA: TGTGCCAGCAGTTTAGGGAGTCAGTCCTATGGCTACACCTTC.

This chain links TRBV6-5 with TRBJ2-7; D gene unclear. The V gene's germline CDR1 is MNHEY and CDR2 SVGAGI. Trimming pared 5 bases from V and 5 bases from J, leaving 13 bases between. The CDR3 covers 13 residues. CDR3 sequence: CASSPPYPHEQYF. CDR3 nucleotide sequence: TGTGCCAGCAGTCCGCCCTACCCCCACGAGCAGTACTTC.

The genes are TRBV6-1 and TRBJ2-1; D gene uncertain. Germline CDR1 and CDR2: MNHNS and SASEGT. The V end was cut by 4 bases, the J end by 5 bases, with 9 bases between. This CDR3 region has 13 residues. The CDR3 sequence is CASSVGNHNEQFF. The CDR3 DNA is TGTGCCAGCAGTGTAGGGAACCACAATGAGCAGTTCTTC.

CDR3 nucleotide sequence: TGTGCCATCAGTGCGGGCCAGAACTATGGCTACACCTTC. This sequence encodes CAISAGQNYGYTF. The rearrangement uses TRBV10-3 and TRBJ1-2; D not certain. V was cut by 4 bases and J by 2 bases, with 8 bases left in between. Germline lookup yields CDR1 ENHRY and CDR2 SYGVKD. The CDR3 is 13 residues long.

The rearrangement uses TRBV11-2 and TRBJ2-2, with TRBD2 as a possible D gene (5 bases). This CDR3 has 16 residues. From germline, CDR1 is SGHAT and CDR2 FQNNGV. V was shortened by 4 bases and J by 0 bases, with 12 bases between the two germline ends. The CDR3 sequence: CASSSRGAANTGELFF. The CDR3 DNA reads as TGTGCCAGCAGCTCCCGAGGAGCGGCGAACACCGGGGAGCTGTTTTTT.

Here the CDR3 reads CASSWGSSYNEQFF. The CDR3, as DNA: TGTGCCAGCAGCTGGGGGAGCTCCTACAATGAGCAGTTCTTC. The J gene is TRBJ2-1, the V gene TRBV11-1, with D perhaps given as TRBD1 or TRBD2 (5 bases each). With 4 bases removed from V and 0 bases from J, the gap between germline ends came to 7 bases. Per the germline V gene, CDR1 is SGHAT and CDR2 is FQDESV (reference sequence). The CDR3 has 14 residues.

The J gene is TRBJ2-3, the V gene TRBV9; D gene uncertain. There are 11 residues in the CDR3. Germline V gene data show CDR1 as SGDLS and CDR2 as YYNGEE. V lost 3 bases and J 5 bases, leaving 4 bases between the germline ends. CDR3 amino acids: CASSAEDTQYF. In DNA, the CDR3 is TGTGCCAGCAGCGCAGAAGATACGCAGTATTTT.

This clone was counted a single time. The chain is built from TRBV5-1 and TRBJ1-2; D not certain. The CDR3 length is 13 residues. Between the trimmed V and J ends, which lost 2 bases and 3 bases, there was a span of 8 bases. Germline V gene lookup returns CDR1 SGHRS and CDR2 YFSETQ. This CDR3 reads CASSFSKDYGYTF. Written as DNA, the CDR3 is TGCGCCAGCAGCTTCAGTAAGGACTATGGCTACACCTTC.

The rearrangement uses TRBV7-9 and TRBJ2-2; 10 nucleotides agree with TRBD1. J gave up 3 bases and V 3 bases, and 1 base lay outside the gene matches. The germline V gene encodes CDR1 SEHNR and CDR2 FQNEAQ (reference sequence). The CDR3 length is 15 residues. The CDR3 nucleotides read TGTGCCAGCAGCTTGGGACAGGGGTACACCGGGGAGCTGTTTTTT. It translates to CASSLGQGYTGELFF.

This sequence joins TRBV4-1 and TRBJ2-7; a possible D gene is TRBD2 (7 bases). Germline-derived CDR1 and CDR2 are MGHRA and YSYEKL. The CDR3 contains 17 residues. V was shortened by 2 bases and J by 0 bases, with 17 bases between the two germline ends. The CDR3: CASSQPGGGTFSYEQYF. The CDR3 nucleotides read TGCGCCAGCAGCCAACCGGGGGGCGGGACCTTCTCCTACGAGCAGTACTTC.

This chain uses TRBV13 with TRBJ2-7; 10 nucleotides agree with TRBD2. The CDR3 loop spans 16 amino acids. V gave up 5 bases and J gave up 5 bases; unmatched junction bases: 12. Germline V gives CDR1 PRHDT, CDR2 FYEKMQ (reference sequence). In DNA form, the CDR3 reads TGTGCCAGCAGCCTCCTACCACTAGCGGGAAGCGACGAGCAGTACTTC. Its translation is CASSLLPLAGSDEQYF.

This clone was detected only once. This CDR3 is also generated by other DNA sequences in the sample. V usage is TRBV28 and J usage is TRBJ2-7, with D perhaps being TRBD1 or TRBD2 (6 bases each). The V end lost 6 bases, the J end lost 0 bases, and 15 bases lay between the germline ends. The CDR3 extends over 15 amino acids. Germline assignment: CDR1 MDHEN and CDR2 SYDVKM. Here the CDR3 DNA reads TGTGCCAGCAGCCCCACAGGGAGGAGCTCCTACGAGCAGTACTTC. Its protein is CASSPTGRSSYEQYF.

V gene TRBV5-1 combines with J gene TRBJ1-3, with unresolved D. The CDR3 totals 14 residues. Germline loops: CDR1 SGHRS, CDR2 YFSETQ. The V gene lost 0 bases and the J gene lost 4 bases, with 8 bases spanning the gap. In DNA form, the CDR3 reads TGCGCCAGCAGCTTGGGTCTACCCGGAAACACCATATATTTT. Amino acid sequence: CASSLGLPGNTIYF.

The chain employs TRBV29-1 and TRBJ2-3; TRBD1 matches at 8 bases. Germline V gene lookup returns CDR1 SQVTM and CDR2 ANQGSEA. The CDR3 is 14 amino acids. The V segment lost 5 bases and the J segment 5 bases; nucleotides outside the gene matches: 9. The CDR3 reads CSVKVQGAEDTQYF. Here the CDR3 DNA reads TGCAGCGTTAAAGTTCAGGGGGCGGAAGATACGCAGTATTTT.

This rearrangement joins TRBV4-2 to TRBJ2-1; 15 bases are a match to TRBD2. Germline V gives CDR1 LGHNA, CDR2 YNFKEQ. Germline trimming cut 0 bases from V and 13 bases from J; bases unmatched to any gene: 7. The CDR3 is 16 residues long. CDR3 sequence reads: CASSQDRTSGRATQFF. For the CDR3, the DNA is TGTGCCAGCAGCCAAGATAGGACTAGCGGGAGGGCCACCCAGTTCTTC.

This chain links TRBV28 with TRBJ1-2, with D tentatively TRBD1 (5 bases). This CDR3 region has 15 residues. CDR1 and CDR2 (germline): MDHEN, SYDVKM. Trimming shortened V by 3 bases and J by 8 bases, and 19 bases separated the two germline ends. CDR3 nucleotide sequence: TGTGCCAGCAGTTTGGCTTTGGGGAGGGCAGGGGGCTACACCTTC. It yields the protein CASSLALGRAGGYTF.

The CDR3 is CASSLEVRAEGYTF. CDR3 DNA sequence: TGTGCCAGCAGTTTAGAAGTGAGGGCCGAGGGCTACACCTTC. The chain joins TRBV28 to TRBJ1-2; no reliable D call. V dropped 2 bases and J dropped 8 bases, with 15 bases sitting between them. Germline CDR1 reads MDHEN; CDR2 reads SYDVKM. This CDR3 has 14 residues.

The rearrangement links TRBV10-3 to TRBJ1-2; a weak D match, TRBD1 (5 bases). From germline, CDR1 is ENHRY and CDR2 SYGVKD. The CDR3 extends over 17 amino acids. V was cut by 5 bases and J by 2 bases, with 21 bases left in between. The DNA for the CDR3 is TGTGCCATCAGTCTACAGGCGCCCACCTCTTTGAACTATGGCTACACCTTC. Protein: CAISLQAPTSLNYGYTF.

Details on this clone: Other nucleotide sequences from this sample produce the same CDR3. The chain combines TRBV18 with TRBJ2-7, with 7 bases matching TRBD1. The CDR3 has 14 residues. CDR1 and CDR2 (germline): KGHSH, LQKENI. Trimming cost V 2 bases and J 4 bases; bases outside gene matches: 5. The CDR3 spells CASSPETGSYEQYF. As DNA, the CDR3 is TGTGCCAGCTCACCAGAGACAGGGTCATACGAGCAGTACTTC.

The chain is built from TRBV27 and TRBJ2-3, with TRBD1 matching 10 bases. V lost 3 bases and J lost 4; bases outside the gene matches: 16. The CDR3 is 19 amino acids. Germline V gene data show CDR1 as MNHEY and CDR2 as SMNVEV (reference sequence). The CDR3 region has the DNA TGTGCCAGCAGTTTTGGGACAGGGGTCCCTATAGTTGGCTCAGATACGCAGTATTTT. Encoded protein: CASSFGTGVPIVGSDTQYF.

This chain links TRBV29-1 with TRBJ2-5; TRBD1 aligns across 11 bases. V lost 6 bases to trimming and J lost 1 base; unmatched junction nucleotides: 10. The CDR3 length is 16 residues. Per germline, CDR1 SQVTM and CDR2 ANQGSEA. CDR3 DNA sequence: TGCAGCGTCCAAAGGGGTGGGACAGGGGGCCAAGAGACCCAGTACTTC. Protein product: CSVQRGGTGGQETQYF.

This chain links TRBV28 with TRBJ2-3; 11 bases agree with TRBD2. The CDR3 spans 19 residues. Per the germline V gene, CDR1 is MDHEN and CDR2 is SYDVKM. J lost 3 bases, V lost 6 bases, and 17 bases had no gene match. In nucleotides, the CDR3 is TGTGCCAGCAGCCCTTTAAGGGGAAGACTAGCGGGACGTACAGATACGCAGTATTTT. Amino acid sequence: CASSPLRGRLAGRTDTQYF.

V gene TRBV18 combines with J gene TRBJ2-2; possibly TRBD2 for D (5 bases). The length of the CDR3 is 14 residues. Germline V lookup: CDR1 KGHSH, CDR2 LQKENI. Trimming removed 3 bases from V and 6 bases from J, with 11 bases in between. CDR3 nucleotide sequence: TGTGCCAGCTCACCTGCTAGCCGGGCCGGGGAGCTGTTTTTT. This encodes CASSPASRAGELFF.

CDR3 in DNA: TGTGCCAGTAGTATCCGGGCTTCGTTTGAAAAACTGTTTTTT. It codes for CASSIRASFEKLFF. The chain uses TRBV19 and TRBJ1-4, with D unresolved. Trimming stripped 3 bases from V and 7 bases from J, with 12 bases between. This CDR3 spans 14 amino acids. Germline V gene sequence: CDR1 LNHDA, CDR2 SQIVND (reference sequence).

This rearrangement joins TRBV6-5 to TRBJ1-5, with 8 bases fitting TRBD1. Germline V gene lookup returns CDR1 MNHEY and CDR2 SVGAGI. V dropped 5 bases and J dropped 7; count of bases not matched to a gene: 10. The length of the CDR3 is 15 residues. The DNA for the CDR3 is TGTGCCAGCAGTGCAGGCCAGGGGGCTGTCCAGCCCCAGCATTTT. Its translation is CASSAGQGAVQPQHF.